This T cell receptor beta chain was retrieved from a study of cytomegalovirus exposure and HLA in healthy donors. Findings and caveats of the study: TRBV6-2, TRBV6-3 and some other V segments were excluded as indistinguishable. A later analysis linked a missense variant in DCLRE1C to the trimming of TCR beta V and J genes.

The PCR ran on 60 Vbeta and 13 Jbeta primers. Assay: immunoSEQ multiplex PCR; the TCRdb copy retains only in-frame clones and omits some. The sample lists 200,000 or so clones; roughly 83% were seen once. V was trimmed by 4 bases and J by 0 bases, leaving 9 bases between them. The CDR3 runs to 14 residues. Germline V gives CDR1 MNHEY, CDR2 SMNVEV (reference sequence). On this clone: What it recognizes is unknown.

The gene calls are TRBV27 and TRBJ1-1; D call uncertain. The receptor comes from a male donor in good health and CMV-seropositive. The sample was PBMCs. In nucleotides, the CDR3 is TGTGCCAGCAGTTGGGGAGGCATGAACACTGAAGCTTTCTTT. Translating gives CASSWGGMNTEAFF.